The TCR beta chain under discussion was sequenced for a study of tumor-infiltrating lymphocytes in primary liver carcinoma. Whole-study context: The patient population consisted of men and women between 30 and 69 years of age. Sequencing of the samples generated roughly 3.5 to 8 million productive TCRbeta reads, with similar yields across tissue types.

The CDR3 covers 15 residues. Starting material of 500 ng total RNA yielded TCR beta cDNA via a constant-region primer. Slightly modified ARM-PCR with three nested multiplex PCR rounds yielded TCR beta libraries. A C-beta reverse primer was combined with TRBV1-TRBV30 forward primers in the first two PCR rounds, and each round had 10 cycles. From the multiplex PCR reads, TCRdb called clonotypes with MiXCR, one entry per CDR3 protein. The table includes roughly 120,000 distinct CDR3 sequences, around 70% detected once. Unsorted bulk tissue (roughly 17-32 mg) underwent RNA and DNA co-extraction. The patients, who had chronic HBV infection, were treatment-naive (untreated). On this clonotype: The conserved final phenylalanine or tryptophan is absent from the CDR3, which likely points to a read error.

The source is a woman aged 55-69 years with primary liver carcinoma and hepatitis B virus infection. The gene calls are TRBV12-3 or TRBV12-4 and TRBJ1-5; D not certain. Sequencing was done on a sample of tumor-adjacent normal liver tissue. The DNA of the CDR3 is TGTGCAAGCAGTTTAGGTCGGACGGAAAATCAGCCCCAGCATCTT. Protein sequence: CASSLGRTENQPQHL.